This entry concerns a single T cell receptor beta chain. Each CDR3 protein gets one entry after TCRdb re-called the 5' RACE reads with MiXCR. The repertoire holds 450,000 or so distinct CDR3 sequences, with about 23% as singletons. This entry comes from a study of T-cell memory formation after mild COVID-19. This CDR3 has 12 amino acids. Germline V lookup: CDR1 SGHRS, CDR2 YFSETQ. V was cut by 0 bases and J by 8 bases, with 8 bases left in between. Sequencing was carried out using PBMCs or a T cell subset sorted from them (not recorded which). This chain links TRBV5-1 with TRBJ1-1; D uncertain. The clonotype comes from an adult woman who had mild COVID-19 (a few samples of this study predate the infection). Cell type and time point are not known. The CDR3: CASSLEFGEAFF. CDR3 DNA sequence: TGCGCCAGCAGCTTGGAATTCGGCGAAGCTTTCTTT.